This TCR beta chain was identified in a study of cytomegalovirus exposure and HLA in healthy donors (dated by TCRdb to 2016 to 2017). About the investigation overall: An earlier analysis of 587 of the donors reported 276 Gb of sequence data and around 120 million unique TCR beta sequences obtained from around 180 million T cells. An early release that covered 500 to 800 HLA-typed donors contained 250 to 350 gigabases of sequencing data and 85 million to 100 million unique TCR sequences. Of the 300 to 400 genotyped donors, approximately 83% fell in the genetic ancestry cluster associated with self-reported Caucasian donors. The study aimed to test whether cataloging public T cell receptors could reveal signatures of past pathogen exposure. The study used immunosequencing to profile the T cell repertoires of approximately 690 subjects and linked those repertoires to cytomegalovirus serostatus. Along with the roughly 610-subject first cohort, a separate validation cohort of over a hundred different subjects was used. To predict cytomegalovirus infection status, the study brought together high-throughput TCR immunosequencing, statistical association of individual TCRs with disease status, and machine learning. A later analysis re-analyzed previously published TCR beta repertoires from 500 to 700 donors and added high-resolution HLA genotyping to study TCR occurrence patterns. Rather than drawing on any new phenotypic data, the later analysis identified candidate immune exposures from TCR beta sequences and the way those sequences occurred across donors. An earlier analysis of approximately 630 of the donors applied high-throughput TCR beta sequencing to assess whether each TCR beta V gene segment acted as functional or pseudogenic. Donor age, sex, ethnicity and CMV serostatus were compiled alongside the repertoire data. Genome-wide SNP genotypes for about three fifths of the roughly 670 donors were used in a later genetic analysis, which treated that subset as a discovery cohort. All discovery cohort repertoires had been generated using a single sequencing platform. Both class I and class II loci were covered by HLA typing, at four-digit resolution. The number of typed donors differed by locus: roughly 620-640 for A, B, C, DRB1 and DQB1; 500 to 550 for DQA1; roughly 600 for DPA1; and roughly 490 for DPB1. Four or five DR-DQ haplotypes were handled as single units for association and clustering because linkage in the cohort was strong. Among some 410 genotyped donors of the cohort, an average of approximately 240,000 unique TCR beta nucleotide sequences was sequenced per donor, of which roughly 17% were non-productive. What the authors observed across the whole study: When HLA alleles, especially DR and DQ, strongly co-occurred, attributing TCR associations to individual alleles was difficult. At a false discovery rate of 0.05, a later analysis linked under 20,000 TCR beta sequences to specific HLA alleles. A later genetic analysis associated a missense DCLRE1C variant with V-gene and J-gene trimming of TCR beta chains, and an independent cohort replicated the association. Correlated functional status among segregating V segments might reflect linkage disequilibrium, but an unknown experimental factor could not be ruled out. Because some donors lacked HLA typing at each locus, the association tests relied only on the typed subset. A cluster of highly shared sequence variants was judged likely to be a technical artifact of the sequencing pipeline. The 87-base-pair reads could not distinguish some IMGT-functional V segments, including TRBV6-2 and TRBV6-3, so those segments were excluded. In an earlier analysis of 587 of the donors, most TCR beta V segments appeared in productive rearrangements about 87% or about 30% of the time, broadly matching IMGT annotations. In a later analysis, the rate of TCR association differed among HLA loci, with DRB1 alleles having the most associated TCRs and HLA-C alleles having the fewest. A few of the identified cytomegalovirus-associated TCR beta chains were confirmed in vitro to be specific for cytomegalovirus antigens. Because counts were too low, roughly 16 rarely observed V segments, including chromosome 9 orphons, were left out of the earlier analysis of 587 of the donors. A later genetic analysis reported fewer N-insertions in productive TCRs among donors in an Asian-associated ancestry cluster than the roughly 700-donor mean. Only TCR beta chains were sequenced in this cohort, and the absence of alpha or paired-chain data limited detectable features. A further reported finding was that TCR beta sequences accurately predicted the HLA-A and HLA-B alleles for most subjects in the first cohort. A later analysis found that most CMV-associated TCR beta chains appeared HLA-restricted, with HLA associations seemingly driven largely by CMV exposure. The classifier was reported to diagnose cytomegalovirus status with high specificity and sensitivity in both the original and validation cohorts. According to a later analysis, parvovirus B19, influenza, CMV and Epstein-Barr virus appeared linked to several top co-occurrence clusters. A total of 164 TCR beta chains were listed by the study as associated with cytomegalovirus. Roughly uniform sequencing depth across donors was assumed in presence/absence analyses, although this assumption may not hold. Most TCR sequences were observed very rarely across donors, whereas some public TCRs were present in many individuals. The authors suggested that the approach could potentially be extended to other disease states and immunological phenotypes. For the cohort, immune exposure information was limited to CMV serostatus. In a later analysis, HLA-associated TCR beta chains were found to be more clonally expanded and to have lower generation probabilities than equally common non-associated chains.

The cohort comprised some 680 healthy bone marrow donors. All cohort members were sampled while nominally healthy, although unrecorded immune exposures were likely present. The donor tested CMV seropositive and was one of the 289 seropositive cohort members. A peripheral blood sample was collected from each donor, and TCR beta sequencing was performed on peripheral blood mononuclear cells. The Qiagen DNeasy Blood Extraction Kit was used to extract genomic DNA from the blood cell samples. V was cut back by 11 bases and J by 3 bases, leaving a gap of 12 bases between them. Reading the germline V gene (reference sequence) gives CDR1 LNHNV and CDR2 YYDKDF. Reading from cysteine to phenylalanine, the CDR3 counts 12 amino acids. Just the 36-base CDR3 DNA is kept, in frame starting at base 1. About this clone itself: Its target antigen remains unknown. No clone much larger than this one lies a single base away; base qualities are absent.

Library generation was performed with the immunoSEQ multiplex PCR assay. The multiplex PCR relied on a mix of 60 forward primers for TCR Vbeta segments and 13 reverse primers for TCR Jbeta segments. A multiplex PCR assay on genomic DNA amplified the CDR3 region of rearranged TCR beta genes. The amplified TCR beta libraries were sequenced on the Illumina HiSeq System as 87-base-pair reads. Regarding the original processing steps: A later analysis tallied 75 million to 85 million unique TCR beta chains across the 600 to 700 repertoires, and some 10 million of those chains were shared by two or more donors. To remove PCR and sequencing errors, raw reads were error-corrected and collapsed into unique sequences using a nearest-neighbor algorithm that merged closely related sequences. Alignment of CDR3 sequences to IMGT reference sequences was used to assign V, D and J gene segments. Each retained sequence needed at least a six-nucleotide match to both a V gene segment and a J gene segment. A rearrangement was called productive if the CDR3 had no stop codons and remained in frame with V and J, and every other rearrangement was called non-productive. CDR3 was defined by IMGT convention, running from the second conserved V-encoded cysteine to the conserved J-encoded phenylalanine. The earlier analysis of around 640 of the donors excluded sequences that lacked an unambiguous match to a single V gene segment. In an earlier analysis of almost 600 of the donors, a V segment was called functional when productive rearrangements were above 56.7%, and segregating when the standard deviation between donors exceeded 5%. To diagnose cytomegalovirus status from the catalog of TCR beta chain sequences, a statistical classification framework was built. A later analysis assigned V and J genes by comparing TCR nucleotide sequences with IMGT/GENE-DB human TR gene sequences. In a later analysis, CDR3 sequences and most-parsimonious VDJ recombination scenarios were assigned using the TCRdist pipeline. In a later analysis, every TCR beta chain was defined by the combination of its CDR3 amino acid sequence and its V-gene family, and reads without a unique V-gene family were dropped. In a later analysis, a few hundred highly shared, low-generation-probability nucleotide sequences were removed to address suspected cross-contamination and a sequencing artifact. In a later analysis, a clonal expansion index was calculated for each public chain from normalized within-repertoire ranks of inferred template counts. In a later analysis, generation probabilities were computed using a VDJ recombination model fitted to out-of-frame rearrangements, and the results were checked against IGoR. In a later analysis, TCR-TCR, TCR-HLA and TCR-CMV co-occurrence was scored with hypergeometric tests, and a repertoire-size bias correction was applied to TCR pairs. False discovery rates were estimated in a later analysis by permuting HLA or CMV assignments 20 times. In a later analysis, co-occurring TCRs were grouped using DBSCAN, and TCRdist sequence similarity was added for clustering within HLA-allele-positive subsets. Repertoires with fewer than 30,000 or more than 120,000 public chains were left out of co-occurrence clustering, as were five repertoires with anomalous nucleotide sharing. As stored in TCRdb, this immuneACCESS dataset retains in-frame rearrangements with V and J assigned. A fraction of the clones does not appear; measured against another copy, unresolved V genes explain less than half of the discrepancy, and the remainder lacks a known reason. V and J calls and clone size are given by that table; D and trimming were obtained from the DNA. Across this sample there are 110,000 or so clones, with approximately 80% seen only once. Clones ranked in the top ten supply 5% to 6% of the sample.

Sequenced: PBMCs. This receptor chain uses TRBV15 and TRBJ2-3; perhaps TRBD2 is the D gene, with 6 bases matching. This TCR derives from a woman aged 25-40 years in good health and CMV-seropositive. The nucleotides read TGTGCCGTCGGGGGTTATACAGATACGCAGTATTTT. Translation gives CAVGGYTDTQYF. The CDR3, completed at both ends by the reference TRBV15 and TRBJ2-3 genes, gives the full variable domain DAMVIQNPRYQVTQFGKPVTLSCSQTLNHNVMYWYQQKSSQAPKLLFHYYDKDFNNEADTPDNFQSRRPNTSFCFLDIRSPGLGDTAMYLCAVGGYTDTQYFGPGTRLTVL.